These 32 T cell receptor beta chains originate from one sample sequenced in a study of glioma-infiltrating T cells after dendritic cell vaccination. Profiled with immunoSEQ multiplex PCR; TCRdb holds only in-frame clones, not every one. The data hold about 50,000 clones, with about nine tenths observed a single time. Described time point: after dendritic cell vaccination, including at tumor progression/relapse. The sample here was blood, taken after dendritic cell vaccination. Every receptor here comes from a human donor with glioblastoma.

The chain employs TRBV28 and TRBJ1-4; possible D gene TRBD1, 5 bases. This CDR3 is 15 amino acids long. Germline CDR1 and CDR2: MDHEN and SYDVKM. Trimming removed 5 bases at V and 2 bases at J, with 12 bases between. CDR3 amino acids: CASSRTGVTNEKLFF. CDR3 sequence (DNA): TGTGCCAGCAGTCGTACAGGCGTGACTAATGAAAAACTGTTTTTT. The full variable domain, its missing parts supplied by reference TRBV28 and TRBJ1-4, is DVKVTQSSRYLVKRTGEKVFLECVQDMDHENMFWYRQDPGLGLRLIYFSYDVKMKEKGDIPEGYSVSREKKERFSLILESASTNQTSMYLCASSRTGVTNEKLFFGSGTQLSVL.

V usage is TRBV6-1 and J usage is TRBJ1-2, with a tentative D call TRBD1 (5 bases). V dropped 0 bases and J dropped 4 bases, with 9 bases sitting between them. Germline loops: CDR1 MNHNS, CDR2 SASEGT. CDR3 length: 14 amino acids. The CDR3 region is CASSEARGGYGYTF. The CDR3 bases are TGTGCCAGCAGTGAAGCGCGGGGGGGCTATGGCTACACCTTC.

This chain connects TRBV5-1 to TRBJ1-4; the D is unclear. V was pared by 3 bases and J by 4 bases, with 10 bases between. Germline V gene data show CDR1 as SGHRS and CDR2 as YFSETQ. The CDR3 loop spans 14 amino acids. The DNA for the CDR3 is TGCGCCAGCAGCTGGGAGGGAAGTAATGAAAAACTGTTTTTT. As protein: CASSWEGSNEKLFF.

The chain links TRBV28 to TRBJ1-2; TRBD1 matches at 9 bases. Germline trimming cut 3 bases from V and 8 bases from J; bases unmatched to any gene: 4. CDR3 size: 13 residues. Germline V gene sequence: CDR1 MDHEN, CDR2 SYDVKM. The CDR3 loop is CASSLGQGVGYTF. DNA for the CDR3: TGTGCCAGCAGTTTGGGACAGGGTGTCGGCTACACCTTC.

The chain employs TRBV30 and TRBJ1-3; no definite D call. This CDR3 is 14 amino acids long. Trimming stripped 4 bases from V and 3 bases from J, with 13 bases between. The germline V gene encodes CDR1 GTSNPN and CDR2 SVGIG (reference sequence). The CDR3 DNA sequence: TGTGCCTGGATGTCCCCAAACTTTGGAAACACCATATATTTT. This codes for CAWMSPNFGNTIYF.

V gene TRBV28 combines with J gene TRBJ2-4, with TRBD2 matching 11 bases. Trimming at V came to 6 bases and at J to 7 bases, leaving 11 bases not matched to a gene. This CDR3 contains 16 residues. Per germline, CDR1 MDHEN and CDR2 SYDVKM. CDR3 residues: CASRPSSGRPVNIQYF. In DNA form, the CDR3 reads TGTGCCAGCAGGCCCTCTAGCGGGAGGCCGGTGAACATTCAGTACTTC.

This clone was counted once. V is TRBV5-1 and J is TRBJ1-1; no definite D call. The V end lost 5 bases, the J end lost 0 bases, and 8 bases lay between the germline ends. Germline V gene data show CDR1 as SGHRS and CDR2 as YFSETQ. The CDR3 covers 13 residues. In DNA, the CDR3 is TGCGCCAGCAGGCCGCAGGTGAACACTGAAGCTTTCTTT. This translates into CASRPQVNTEAFF.

The chain recombines TRBV30 with TRBJ2-1; TRBD2 matches at 8 bases. Looked up from germline, CDR1 is GTSNPN and CDR2 is SVGIG (reference sequence). Trimming removed 5 bases from V and 5 bases from J; junction bases left unmatched: 8. This CDR3 has 14 residues. CDR3 sequence: CAWDPGLGNNEQFF. CDR3 coding DNA: TGTGCCTGGGACCCGGGACTAGGGAACAATGAGCAGTTCTTC.

This clone was found once. The chain has TRBV2 and TRBJ2-2, with 9 bases identical to TRBD2. Looked up from germline, CDR1 is SNHLY and CDR2 is FYNNEI. After removal of 5 bases from V and 6 bases from J, the junction contained 10 bases not matched to a gene. The CDR3 is 16 residues long. CDR3 residues: CASSHGREGRAGELFF. CDR3 DNA sequence: TGTGCCAGCAGTCACGGGCGGGAGGGCCGCGCCGGGGAGCTGTTTTTT.

The chain couples TRBV6-6 to TRBJ2-1; 8 nucleotides line up with TRBD1. The CDR3 covers 13 residues. The ends lost 7 bases at V and 5 bases at J; junction bases unmatched: 4. Germline CDR1 reads MNHNY; CDR2 reads SVGAGI (reference sequence). The CDR3 protein is CASIDRGDNEQFF. Here the CDR3 DNA reads TGTGCCAGCATCGACAGGGGCGACAATGAGCAGTTCTTC.

The chain links TRBV5-1 to TRBJ1-1; D is uncertain. Trimming left V 2 bases short and J 0 bases short, with 5 bases between. Germline CDR1 and CDR2: SGHRS and YFSETQ. The CDR3 extends over 13 amino acids. The CDR3: CASSFQMNTEAFF. The CDR3, as DNA: TGCGCCAGCAGCTTTCAGATGAACACTGAAGCTTTCTTT.

This sequence joins TRBV29-1 and TRBJ1-2; TRBD1 matches 10 bases. After removal of 7 bases from V and 7 bases from J, the junction contained 9 bases not matched to a gene. CDR3 length: 13 residues. Germline V lookup: CDR1 SQVTM, CDR2 ANQGSEA. The CDR3 sequence: CSATTGGASGYTF. The DNA of the CDR3 is TGCAGCGCCACGACAGGGGGCGCGTCTGGCTACACCTTC.

The chain uses TRBV2 and TRBJ1-1; 10 bases agree with TRBD1. After removal of 5 bases from V and 0 bases from J, the junction contained 3 bases not matched to a gene. This CDR3 contains 15 residues. CDR1 is SNHLY and CDR2 is FYNNEI in the germline V gene. CDR3 bases: TGTGCCAGCAGTCAGGACAGGGGGGTGAACACTGAAGCTTTCTTT. Its translation is CASSQDRGVNTEAFF.

V usage is TRBV10-3 and J usage is TRBJ2-3; 9 bases fit TRBD2. V lost 11 bases to trimming and J lost 1 base; unmatched junction nucleotides: 10. Germline V lookup: CDR1 ENHRY, CDR2 SYGVKD. This CDR3 comprises 15 residues. The CDR3 sequence is CAAQGGTSRTDTQYF. DNA of the CDR3: TGTGCCGCACAAGGAGGGACTAGCCGCACAGATACGCAGTATTTT.

This clone has only one observation. This rearrangement joins TRBV29-1 to TRBJ1-1; no clear D gene. V was cut by 0 bases and J by 6 bases, with 8 bases left in between. The germline V gene encodes CDR1 SQVTM and CDR2 ANQGSEA. This CDR3 is built from 12 residues. Here the CDR3 DNA reads TGCAGCGTTGAAGATCAGGAGGCTGAAGCTTTCTTT. This sequence encodes CSVEDQEAEAFF.

This clone was picked up a small number of times. The V gene is TRBV5-6, the J gene TRBJ1-5; 8 nucleotides align to TRBD1. The germline gives CDR1 SGHDT, CDR2 YYEEEE. The V gene end was trimmed by 2 bases and the J gene end by 5 bases; junction bases not matched to a gene: 9. This CDR3 comprises 16 residues. CDR3 amino acids: CASSFRDRGRYQPQHF. CDR3 DNA: TGTGCCAGCAGCTTCCGAGACAGGGGCCGGTATCAGCCCCAGCATTTT. Full variable domain (outside the CDR3, taken from reference TRBV5-6 and TRBJ1-5): DAGVTQSPTHLIKTRGQQVTLRCSPKSGHDTVSWYQQALGQGPQFIFQYYEEEERQRGNFPDRFSGHQFPNYSSELNVNALLLGDSALYLCASSFRDRGRYQPQHFGDGTRLSIL.

The J gene is TRBJ2-7, the V gene TRBV6-5, with 7 nucleotides matching TRBD2. The CDR3 loop spans 15 amino acids. V lost 6 bases to trimming and J lost 3 bases; unmatched junction nucleotides: 11. From germline, CDR1 is MNHEY and CDR2 SVGAGI. CDR3 bases: TGTGCCAGCAGCCGGGGGTCGGGGGGAAGCTACGAGCAGTACTTC. Its translation: CASSRGSGGSYEQYF.

This chain connects TRBV18 to TRBJ2-7, with D perhaps matching TRBD1 (5 bases). Germline-derived CDR1 and CDR2 are KGHSH and LQKENI. V lost 5 bases and J 5 bases, leaving 19 bases between the germline ends. This CDR3 spans 15 amino acids. CDR3 nucleotides: TGTGCCAGCTCATACCAAGGGGCAGGCGTTAACGAGCAGTACTTC. Its protein product is CASSYQGAGVNEQYF. The variable domain in full, with the rest retrieved from reference TRBV18 and TRBJ2-7, is NAGVMQNPRHLVRRRGQEARLRCSPMKGHSHVYWYRQLPEEGLKFMVYLQKENIIDESGMPKERFSAEFPKEGPSILRIQQVVRGDSAAYFCASSYQGAGVNEQYFGPGTRLTVT.

This chain connects TRBV11-2 to TRBJ1-1; D may be TRBD1 (6 bases). CDR3 length: 17 amino acids. V gave up 5 bases and J gave up 0 bases, with 19 bases separating them. Germline loops: CDR1 SGHAT, CDR2 FQNNGV. The CDR3 is CASSAVGRGFMNTEAFF. DNA for the CDR3: TGTGCCAGCAGCGCCGTGGGCAGGGGCTTCATGAACACTGAAGCTTTCTTT.

This clone appeared once. The rearrangement joins TRBV11-2 to TRBJ2-2; TRBD1 matches at 10 bases. The CDR3 runs 17 residues. With V trimmed by 4 bases and J by 1 base, 6 bases remained unmatched. Germline V CDR1 and CDR2: SGHAT, FQNNGV. The CDR3 bases are TGTGCCAGCAGCTGGGCGACAGGGGGCCGGAACACCGGGGAGCTGTTTTTT. It yields the protein CASSWATGGRNTGELFF.

This chain connects TRBV30 to TRBJ2-7; the match to TRBD2 covers 9 bases. The trim removed 4 bases at V and 2 bases at J, leaving 9 bases unmatched. CDR3 size: 15 residues. Per germline, CDR1 GTSNPN and CDR2 SVGIG (reference sequence). DNA of the CDR3: TGTGCCTGGAAACATGGCCTAGCGGGACCCTACGAGCAGTACTTC. Its protein product is CAWKHGLAGPYEQYF.

The rearrangement joins TRBV9 to TRBJ2-2; TRBD2 might be the D (5 bases). The CDR3 spans 14 residues. Germline values: CDR1 SGDLS, CDR2 YYNGEE. The V end lost 2 bases, the J end lost 1 base, and 6 bases lay between the germline ends. The CDR3 bases are TGTGCCAGCAGCGTTCGGGGGAACACCGGGGAGCTGTTTTTT. This codes for CASSVRGNTGELFF.

This sequence joins TRBV19 and TRBJ2-7; 8 bases fit TRBD2. Germline assignment: CDR1 LNHDA and CDR2 SQIVND (reference sequence). The junction had 3 bases not matched to a gene; V was cut back by 3 bases and J by 2 bases. The CDR3 length is 14 residues. CDR3 bases: TGTGCCAGTAGTATCACGGGAGGGACCTACGAGCAGTACTTC. Its translation is CASSITGGTYEQYF.

CDR3 in DNA: TGTGCCAGCAGGTCGCCAGGGGGTGGTGAAAAACTGTTTTTT. It is translated as CASRSPGGGEKLFF. The chain links TRBV28 to TRBJ1-4; TRBD1 matches at 7 bases. Trimming removed 6 bases from V and 7 bases from J; junction bases left unmatched: 8. This CDR3 has 14 amino acids. Germline V CDR1 and CDR2: MDHEN, SYDVKM.

This clone was detected once. The chain has TRBV2 and TRBJ2-2; 8 bases map to TRBD2. Germline CDR1 and CDR2: SNHLY and FYNNEI. The J segment lost 2 bases and the V segment lost 5 bases, leaving 4 bases of the junction unmatched. The CDR3 is made up of 15 amino acids. CDR3 in amino acids: CASSTSGGNTGELFF. As DNA, the CDR3 is TGTGCCAGCAGTACCAGCGGGGGAAACACCGGGGAGCTGTTTTTT.

The chain combines TRBV5-1 with TRBJ2-7; 9 bases are shared with TRBD1. The J segment lost 4 bases and the V segment lost 4 bases, leaving 9 bases of the junction unmatched. The V gene's germline CDR1 is SGHRS and CDR2 YFSETQ. CDR3 length equals 15 residues. The CDR3 here is CASSVQQGARYEQYF. The CDR3 DNA sequence: TGCGCCAGCAGCGTGCAACAGGGGGCTCGATACGAGCAGTACTTC. Full variable domain (rest looked up from reference TRBV5-1 and TRBJ2-7): KAGVTQTPRYLIKTRGQQVTLSCSPISGHRSVSWYQQTPGQGLQFLFEYFSETQRNKGNFPGRFSGRQFSNSRSEMNVSTLELGDSALYLCASSVQQGARYEQYFGPGTRLTVT.

CDR3 region: CSVETRDYEQYF. DNA for the CDR3: TGCAGCGTTGAAACCCGGGACTACGAGCAGTACTTC. This chain connects TRBV29-1 to TRBJ2-7; possibly TRBD2 for D (5 bases). V lost 2 bases and J 3 bases, leaving 8 bases between the germline ends. The CDR3 contains 12 residues. Looked up from germline, CDR1 is SQVTM and CDR2 is ANQGSEA.

The V and J genes are TRBV10-3 and TRBJ2-7; 15 bases align to TRBD2. Unmatched junction bases numbered 16, after V lost 11 bases and J lost 5 bases. The CDR3 sequence is 17 residues long. Germline V gene sequence: CDR1 ENHRY, CDR2 SYGVKD. The CDR3 here is CAARGLAGGTGVDEQYF. As DNA, the CDR3 is TGTGCCGCCAGGGGACTAGCGGGGGGCACAGGCGTTGACGAGCAGTACTTC.

Of note for this clone: The sample holds other DNA sequences that translate to the same CDR3. The CDR3 protein is CASSRTDYGYTF. In DNA, the CDR3 is TGTGCCAGCAGCCGTACGGACTATGGCTACACCTTC. The chain recombines TRBV28 with TRBJ1-2; unclear D gene. The V gene lost 6 bases and the J gene lost 3 bases, with 8 bases spanning the gap. Germline values: CDR1 MDHEN, CDR2 SYDVKM. The CDR3 is made up of 12 amino acids.

The chain uses TRBV19 and TRBJ2-3, with 10 bases fitting TRBD2. CDR3 length: 16 residues. Per germline, CDR1 LNHDA and CDR2 SQIVND (reference sequence). The J segment lost 4 bases and the V segment lost 8 bases, leaving 12 bases of the junction unmatched. The CDR3 nucleotides read TGTGCCAGTCGGCTCGGGGCTAGCGGGAGTCCAGATACGCAGTATTTT. Translating gives CASRLGASGSPDTQYF. The whole variable domain, remainder taken from reference TRBV19 and TRBJ2-3, is DGGITQSPKYLFRKEGQNVTLSCEQNLNHDAMYWYRQDPGQGLRLIYYSQIVNDFQKGDIAEGYSVSREKKESFPLTVTSAQKNPTAFYLCASRLGASGSPDTQYFGPGTRLTVL.

The J gene is TRBJ1-1, the V gene TRBV10-3; D is possibly TRBD1 (5 bases). V lost 3 bases and J 4 bases, leaving 6 bases between the germline ends. CDR1 ENHRY and CDR2 SYGVKD come from the germline V gene. This CDR3 has 12 residues. The CDR3 protein is CAISDGGTEAFF. In DNA form, the CDR3 reads TGTGCCATCAGTGACGGGGGCACTGAAGCTTTCTTT.

CDR3 sequence: CASSFFVGLENTEAFF. CDR3 DNA: TGTGCCAGCAGCTTTTTCGTTGGGCTGGAGAACACTGAAGCTTTCTTT. V gene TRBV7-9 combines with J gene TRBJ1-1; D ambiguous. Germline V gene lookup returns CDR1 SEHNR and CDR2 FQNEAQ (reference sequence). The CDR3 extends over 16 amino acids. Trimming removed 3 bases from V and 1 base from J, with 15 bases in between.